This T cell receptor (beta chain) was recorded in a study of shared clonotypes between healthy human individuals. In germline, CDR1 is MNHNY, CDR2 SVGAGI (reference sequence). V lost 7 bases, J lost 4 bases, and 12 bases lay in between. The CDR3 length is 13 residues. Each sample came from a Caucasian adult donor living in Nashville, Tennessee. This clone was detected a few times. Original data processing: With immunoSEQ giving junction-only sequences and no quality scores, filtering differed. TCRdb's copy holds only in-frame clones and misses some; the assay was immunoSEQ multiplex PCR. Clone size and the V and J calls come from that table; the DNA yielded D and trimming. The sample yields about 470,000 clones, about 76% seen once.

This clonotype was obtained from a woman between 40 and 50 years old in good health. Some clones in this sample may be carry-over from other donors' samples. The J gene is TRBJ2-3, the V gene TRBV6-6; D ambiguous. The sample comprised PBMCs. As DNA, the CDR3 is TGTGCCAGCAAGTGGAGAGGCGCAGATACGCAGTATTTT. It translates to CASKWRGADTQYF.